This T cell receptor beta chain originates from a study of response to subunit inactivated influenza vaccine. Findings of the study overall: Authors suggested seasonal influenza vaccinations each recruit few new T cells.

This CDR3 spans 14 amino acids. V lost 4 bases to trimming and J lost 2 bases; unmatched junction nucleotides: 6. Germline CDR1 is DFQATT and CDR2 is SNEGSKA (reference sequence). TCRdb called the RT-PCR reads again in MiXCR, with one record for every CDR3 protein. Counted here are a few hundred thousand distinct CDR3 sequences, 14% occurring once; the ten biggest clones make up 11%. This clonotype has more than one count but fewer than ten. Its antigen is as yet unknown. The source was PBMCs from blood, collected 11 to 12 days after vaccination. The clonotype was recovered from a man aged 45-60 years who received an inactivated influenza vaccine. This chain links TRBV20-1 with TRBJ2-7; 9 nucleotides line up with TRBD1. The DNA for the CDR3 is TGCAGTGCTACCGACAGGGGGTCCGCCTACGAGCAGTACTTC. This sequence encodes CSATDRGSAYEQYF.